The clone carrying this TCR beta chain was seen only a few times. The antigen is unknown. This sample was included in a study of post-analysis software for immune sequencing data. Study as a whole: Patients with relapsing-remitting, secondary progressive and progressive-relapsing multiple sclerosis courses were all represented.

The library was made from cDNA and included unique molecular identifiers. There were about 1 to 10 million T cells, and about half a million cDNA molecules came from them. One entry per CDR3 protein results from TCRdb running MiXCR on the PCR reads. The sample has about 430,000 distinct CDR3 sequences; 39% are singletons. J lost 5 bases, V lost 2 bases, and 5 bases had no gene match. This CDR3 has 14 amino acids. CDR1 and CDR2 (germline): MNHEY, SVGEGT. Study results and limitations: Multiple sclerosis was associated with a significant reduction in normalized Chao1 diversity relative to controls. Patients carried roughly 5 TRBV segments more frequently than controls did, and TRBV5-6, TRBV5-1 and TRBV20-1 were among them. By F measure, samples from a shared preparation batch strongly co-clustered.

Sequencing was carried out using blood. The sequence came from a girl aged 2 to 9 with multiple sclerosis. J is TRBJ2-7 and V is TRBV6-2 or TRBV6-3; 8 nucleotides line up with TRBD1. The CDR3 loop is CASSYTTGVNEQYF. The CDR3 nucleotides are TGTGCCAGCAGTTACACGACAGGGGTGAACGAGCAGTACTTC.